The rows below give T cell receptor beta chains drawn from one sample of a study of siplizumab effects on memory and regulatory T cells. Clones were read by immunoSEQ multiplex PCR, and TCRdb kept only the in-frame ones, dropping some. The repertoire holds approximately 110,000 clones, with roughly 91% as singletons. The sequencing sample was made of CD4+ T cells sorted from blood. The receptors were gathered from a human donor in good health. Each CDR3 is given with its conserved first and last residue. The D gene is left open where the match is weak. The size field is filled for only some rows; it gives once, few, many or a size class.

>TRBD1|TRBJ2-2|.|TRBV12-5
TGTGCTAGTGCCCCGGGACAGGGAAACACCGGGGAGCTGTTTTTT
CASAPGQGNTGELFF
>.|TRBJ1-2|.|TRBV18
TGTGCCAGCTCACCTGGAGGGGGGAACTATGGCTACACCTTC
CASSPGGGNYGYTF
>.|TRBJ1-1|.|TRBV27
TGTGCCAGCAGTTTGGGACGGATGAACACTGAAGCTTTCTTT
CASSLGRMNTEAFF
>.|TRBJ1-1|.|TRBV5-1
TGCGCCAGCAGCTTGGAGACAGGGAACACTGAAGCTTTCTTT
CASSLETGNTEAFF
>.|TRBJ1-4|.|TRBV15
TGTGCCACTTACCGTCCTAATGAAAAACTGTTTTTT
CATYRPNEKLFF
>TRBD2|TRBJ2-7|.|TRBV11-3
TGTGCCAGCAGCCCGTGGAGGACTAGCATCTACGAGCAGTACTTC
CASSPWRTSIYEQYF
>TRBD1|TRBJ2-7|.|TRBV18
TGTGCCAGCTCACCCCGGAGACAGGGGATATCCTACGAGCAGTACTTC
CASSPRRQGISYEQYF
>.|TRBJ1-4|.|TRBV5-6
TGTGCCAGCAGCTCGGGGGAGGGGCTTCGAGAAAAACTGTTTTTT
CASSSGEGLREKLFF
>.|TRBJ2-3|.|TRBV10-3
TGTGCCATCAGTGAAGAGGGGGGCACAGATACGCAGTATTTT
CAISEEGGTDTQYF
>TRBD1|TRBJ1-1|.|TRBV6-4
TGTGCCAGCTTTGCCATAAAGGTATTGGGGGACAGGCGGAACACTGAAGCTTTCTTT
CASFAIKVLGDRRNTEAFF
>.|TRBJ1-1|.|TRBV6-1
TGTGCCAGCAGTGAATGGGTAACTGAAGCTTTCTTT
CASSEWVTEAFF
>TRBD1|TRBJ2-7|.|TRBV5-1
TGCGCCAGCAGCCGGGGGACAGGGGTGAAGCCGTACGAGCAGTACTTC
CASSRGTGVKPYEQYF
>TRBD1|TRBJ1-5|.|TRBV19
TGTGCCAGTAGCGACAGGGGGCAGCAGCCCCAGCATTTT
CASSDRGQQPQHF
>.|TRBJ2-2|.|TRBV6-1
TGTGCCAGCAGTGAGCAAGGACGACTTGGCACCGGGGAGCTGTTTTTT
CASSEQGRLGTGELFF
>.|TRBJ1-5|.|TRBV21-1
TGTGCCAGCAGCTTTGCGAGGGGACAGGGGCATAGCAATCAGCCCCAGCATTTT
CASSFARGQGHSNQPQHF
>TRBD1|TRBJ1-2|.|TRBV30
TGTGCCTGGAGTCCCCTCGGGACAGGCTATGGCTACACCTTC
CAWSPLGTGYGYTF
>TRBD2|TRBJ2-7|.|TRBV11-3
TGTGCCAGCAGCTTAAACGGGAGGAGCTCCTACGAGCAGTACTTC
CASSLNGRSSYEQYF
>TRBD2|TRBJ2-2|.|TRBV27
TGTGCCAGCAGTTTAGTGTCGGGACTAGCGGGAGTTACCGGGGAGCTGTTTTTT
CASSLVSGLAGVTGELFF
>.|TRBJ2-2|.|TRBV9
TGTGCCAGCAGCAGGACGACACGAAACACCGGGGAGCTGTTTTTT
CASSRTTRNTGELFF
>.|TRBJ2-7|once|TRBV7-8
TGTGCCAGCAGCTTACCGGGAGCCGAAATAAACGAGCAGTACTTC
CASSLPGAEINEQYF
>.|TRBJ2-2|.|TRBV18
TGTGCCAGCTCACCACAGATAATAACTAACACCGGGGAGCTGTTTTTT
CASSPQIITNTGELFF
>.|TRBJ2-5|.|TRBV18
TGTGCCAGCGCCTCGACTTATAGGGGTGGGACCCAGTACTTC
CASASTYRGGTQYF
>TRBD2|TRBJ2-5|.|TRBV5-1
TGCGCCAGCAGCTTGAGCGGGGGGGTCGGGGAGACCCAGTACTTC
CASSLSGGVGETQYF
>.|TRBJ1-3|.|TRBV6-1
TGTGCCAGCAGCAATTGGGACATCGGAAACACCATATATTTT
CASSNWDIGNTIYF
>.|TRBJ2-3|once|TRBV2
TGTGCCAGCACCCGCGGGACGACCACAGATACGCAGTATTTT
CASTRGTTTDTQYF
>.|TRBJ2-1|.|TRBV19
TGTGCCAGTAGCTTCTCCTACAATGAGCAGTTCTTC
CASSFSYNEQFF
>.|TRBJ1-2|few|TRBV5-1
TGCGCCAGCAGCTTAGGTGAGGGCTATGGCTACACCTTC
CASSLGEGYGYTF
>.|TRBJ1-1|.|TRBV11-3
TGTGCCAGCTTGGGCAGGGGTAACACTGAAGCTTTCTTT
CASLGRGNTEAFF
>.|TRBJ1-1|.|TRBV15
TGTGCCACCAGCAGAGGTGGCAGGGAGTCTGAAGCTTTCTTT
CATSRGGRESEAFF
>.|TRBJ1-5|.|TRBV6-6
TGTGCCACCACCCCCGGGGCCAATCAGCCCCAGCATTTT
CATTPGANQPQHF
>.|TRBJ1-4|few|TRBV18
TGTGCCAGCTCACCGGGGACGGCCGATAATGAAAAACTGTTTTTT
CASSPGTADNEKLFF
>.|TRBJ2-7|.|TRBV11-2
TGTGCCAGCAGCTTAGGACAGGACTACGAGCAGTACTTC
CASSLGQDYEQYF
>.|TRBJ1-1|.|TRBV19
TGTGCCAGTAGTATTCAGCACCTGAACACTGAAGCTTTCTTT
CASSIQHLNTEAFF
>TRBD1|TRBJ1-2|.|TRBV5-1
TGCGCCAGCAGCTTAGCAGGGGGTGTATATGGCTACACCTTC
CASSLAGGVYGYTF